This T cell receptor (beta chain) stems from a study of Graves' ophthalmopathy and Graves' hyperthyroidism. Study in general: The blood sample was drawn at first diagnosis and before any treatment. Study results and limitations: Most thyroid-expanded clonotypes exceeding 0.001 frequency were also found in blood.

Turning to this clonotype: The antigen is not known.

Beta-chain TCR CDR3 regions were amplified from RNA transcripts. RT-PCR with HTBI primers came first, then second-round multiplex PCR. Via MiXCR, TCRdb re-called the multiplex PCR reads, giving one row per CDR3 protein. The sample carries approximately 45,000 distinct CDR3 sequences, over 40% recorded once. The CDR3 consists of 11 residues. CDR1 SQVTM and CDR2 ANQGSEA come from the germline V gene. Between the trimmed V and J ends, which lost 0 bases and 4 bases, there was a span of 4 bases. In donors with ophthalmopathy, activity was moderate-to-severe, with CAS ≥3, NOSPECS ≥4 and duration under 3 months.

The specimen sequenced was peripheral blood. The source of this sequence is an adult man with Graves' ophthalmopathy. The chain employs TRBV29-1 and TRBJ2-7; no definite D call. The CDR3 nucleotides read TGCAGCGTTGAAGATCTTTACGAGCAGTACTTC. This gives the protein CSVEDLYEQYF.